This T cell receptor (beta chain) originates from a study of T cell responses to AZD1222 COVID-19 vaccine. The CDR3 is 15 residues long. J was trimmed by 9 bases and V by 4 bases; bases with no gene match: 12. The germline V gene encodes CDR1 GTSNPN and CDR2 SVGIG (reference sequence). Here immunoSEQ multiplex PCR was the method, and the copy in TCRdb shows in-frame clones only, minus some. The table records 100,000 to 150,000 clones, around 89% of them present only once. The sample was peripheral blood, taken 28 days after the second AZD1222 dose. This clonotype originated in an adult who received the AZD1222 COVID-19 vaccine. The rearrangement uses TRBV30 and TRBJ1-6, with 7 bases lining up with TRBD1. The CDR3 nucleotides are TGTGCCTGGACCCGGGCCGACAGGGAGGGTTCACCCCTCCACTTT. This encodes CAWTRADREGSPLHF.